The 26 T cell receptor beta chains below all came from one sample that was sequenced in a study of blood T cell repertoires in COVID-19. Profiling relied on immunoSEQ multiplex PCR, and the TCRdb table lists in-frame clones only, not all of them. The sample holds about 220,000 clones, more than 65% seen once. The sequenced sample consisted of peripheral blood. The receptor source for this set is a man aged 35-49 years who had recovered from COVID-19.

The V gene is TRBV27, the J gene TRBJ2-7; 7 bases line up with TRBD1. Germline lookup yields CDR1 MNHEY and CDR2 SMNVEV (reference sequence). Trimming removed 4 bases from V and 6 bases from J; junction bases left unmatched: 12. This CDR3 contains 15 residues. The CDR3 sequence: CASSSRGRQGAEQYF. In DNA form, the CDR3 reads TGTGCCAGCAGTTCCCGAGGTCGACAGGGAGCCGAGCAGTACTTC.

The chain recombines TRBV6-5 with TRBJ2-7, with D possibly being TRBD1 (5 bases). CDR3 length: 15 residues. Germline assignment: CDR1 MNHEY and CDR2 SVGAGI. The V and J ends lost 7 bases and 2 bases respectively, with 18 bases between them. The CDR3 region is CASTQPGHFPYEQYF. The CDR3 bases are TGTGCCAGCACCCAACCCGGACACTTCCCCTACGAGCAGTACTTC.

The rearrangement uses TRBV5-8 and TRBJ2-5; the match to TRBD1 covers 7 bases. Germline V CDR1 and CDR2: SGHTS, YDEGEE. V was pared by 6 bases and J by 4 bases, with 6 bases of the junction left unmatched. The CDR3 sequence is 13 residues long. The CDR3 is CASTSQGRETQYF. Written as DNA, the CDR3 is TGTGCCAGCACATCACAGGGGAGAGAGACCCAGTACTTC.

The genes are TRBV27 and TRBJ2-6, with D perhaps matching TRBD1 (5 bases). V was shortened by 6 bases and J by 0 bases, with 12 bases between the two germline ends. The CDR3 sequence is 16 residues long. Germline V gene sequence: CDR1 MNHEY, CDR2 SMNVEV (reference sequence). The CDR3 sequence: CASSQGIHSGANVLTF. Written as DNA, the CDR3 is TGTGCCAGCAGCCAGGGAATACACTCTGGGGCCAACGTCCTGACTTTC.

The chain carries TRBV7-9 and TRBJ1-6; the match to TRBD1 covers 10 bases. CDR1 is SEHNR, CDR2 FQNEAQ, per germline (reference sequence). CDR3 length equals 17 residues. V shed 1 base, J shed 10 bases, and the junction held 10 bases outside the gene matches. The CDR3 region has the DNA TGTGCCAGCAGCTTAGAAGTAGCTGTGGGACAGGGGTCACCCCTCCACTTT. It yields the protein CASSLEVAVGQGSPLHF.

The chain couples TRBV1 to TRBJ2-2; the table's D call, TRBD2, was not checked against the DNA. TRBV1 is an annotated pseudogene. The CDR3 is 17 amino acids. CDR3 sequence reads: CTSSQDWTSGNTGELFF. The CDR3 DNA sequence: TGCACCAGCAGCCAAGATTGGACTAGCGGGAACACCGGGGAGCTGTTTTTT.

The rearrangement joins TRBV6-5 to TRBJ2-7; 11 bases match TRBD2. Germline-derived CDR1 and CDR2 are MNHEY and SVGAGI. J was trimmed by 5 bases and V by 5 bases; bases with no gene match: 5. CDR3 length: 14 amino acids. CDR3 in DNA: TGTGCCAGCAGTACTAGCGGGAGTTACCACGAGCAGTACTTC. It encodes CASSTSGSYHEQYF.

The chain uses TRBV30 and TRBJ2-1, with 12 bases that match TRBD2. From germline, CDR1 is GTSNPN and CDR2 SVGIG (reference sequence). V dropped 0 bases and J dropped 6; count of bases not matched to a gene: 12. This CDR3 is 18 amino acids long. The CDR3: CAWSVWGLAGGPGNEQFF. CDR3 coding DNA: TGTGCCTGGAGTGTGTGGGGTCTAGCGGGAGGGCCCGGCAATGAGCAGTTCTTC.

This chain uses TRBV18 with TRBJ2-5; TRBD2 matches at 9 bases. Germline V gene sequence: CDR1 KGHSH, CDR2 LQKENI. With V trimmed by 4 bases and J by 2 bases, 8 bases remained unmatched. This CDR3 region has 16 residues. As DNA, the CDR3 is TGTGCCAGCTCACGCCGGAGCGGGGGGATACAAGAGACCCAGTACTTC. It yields the protein CASSRRSGGIQETQYF.

The DNA of the CDR3 is TGTGCCAGCAGCCCTGGGGGCGGAGCCTTCAATGAGCAGTTCTTC. Encoded protein: CASSPGGGAFNEQFF. The chain recombines TRBV7-7 with TRBJ2-1; TRBD1 might be the D (6 bases). The V end was cut by 5 bases, the J end by 6 bases, with 17 bases between. From germline, CDR1 is SSHAT and CDR2 FNYEAQ (reference sequence). The CDR3 loop spans 15 amino acids.

With respect to this clone: Other DNA sequences in the sample encode the same CDR3. The genes are TRBV18 and TRBJ1-1; no firm D call. This CDR3 spans 13 amino acids. The germline gives CDR1 KGHSH, CDR2 LQKENI. The V and J ends lost 1 base and 3 bases respectively, with 6 bases between them. The CDR3 sequence is CASSPRSDTEAFF. DNA for the CDR3: TGTGCCAGCTCACCACGGTCAGACACTGAAGCTTTCTTT.

This sequence joins TRBV19 and TRBJ2-3; weak D call: TRBD1 (6 bases). Per germline, CDR1 LNHDA and CDR2 SQIVND (reference sequence). This CDR3 has 17 residues. V lost 3 bases to trimming and J lost 1 base, with 17 bases between them. In DNA, the CDR3 is TGTGCCAGTAGTATCTCAGGGGCCGGGATAGGCACAGATACGCAGTATTTT. The encoded protein is CASSISGAGIGTDTQYF. The whole variable domain, remainder taken from reference TRBV19 and TRBJ2-3, is DGGITQSPKYLFRKEGQNVTLSCEQNLNHDAMYWYRQDPGQGLRLIYYSQIVNDFQKGDIAEGYSVSREKKESFPLTVTSAQKNPTAFYLCASSISGAGIGTDTQYFGPGTRLTVL.

The rearrangement joins TRBV6-5 to TRBJ2-1; 10 nucleotides align to TRBD2. V lost 4 bases to trimming and J lost 9 bases; unmatched junction nucleotides: 12. The CDR3 runs 16 residues. Germline V gene lookup returns CDR1 MNHEY and CDR2 SVGAGI. The CDR3 DNA is TGTGCCAGCAGTTGGGGTCTAGCGGGAGCGATGGCTGAGCAGTTCTTC. Translation gives CASSWGLAGAMAEQFF.

J is TRBJ2-1 and V is TRBV19, with D possibly being TRBD2 (5 bases). Trimming stripped 4 bases from V and 7 bases from J, with 17 bases between. The CDR3 consists of 15 residues. Per the germline V gene, CDR1 is LNHDA and CDR2 is SQIVND (reference sequence). The CDR3 bases are TGTGCCAGTAGTACCAAAATCGGGATACAGAATGAGCAGTTCTTC. Translation gives CASSTKIGIQNEQFF.

V and J are TRBV5-1 and TRBJ1-1; 9 bases align to TRBD1. J gave up 1 base and V 3 bases, and 4 bases lay outside the gene matches. The CDR3 contains 15 residues. Germline V gene lookup returns CDR1 SGHRS and CDR2 YFSETQ. The CDR3 is CASSSQGAGNTEAFF. In nucleotides, the CDR3 is TGCGCCAGCAGCTCACAGGGGGCAGGGAACACTGAAGCTTTCTTT.

Here the CDR3 reads CASSPRMTLPDTQYF. In DNA, the CDR3 is TGTGCCAGCAGCCCTAGGATGACGCTCCCAGATACGCAGTATTTT. The chain is built from TRBV7-2 and TRBJ2-3; D not certain. The germline V and J ends were trimmed by 5 bases and 4 bases, with 16 bases remaining between them. Germline V CDR1 and CDR2: SGHTA, FQGNSA. The CDR3 spans 15 residues.

The chain carries TRBV30 and TRBJ2-3; D is unclear. CDR3 size: 13 residues. V gave up 0 bases and J gave up 2 bases, with 6 bases separating them. Germline V CDR1 and CDR2: GTSNPN, SVGIG (reference sequence). In nucleotides, the CDR3 is TGTGCCTGGAGTGTCACTACCACAGATACGCAGTATTTT. Translating gives CAWSVTTTDTQYF.

The chain uses TRBV6-2 or TRBV6-3 and TRBJ1-1, with D perhaps TRBD1 (6 bases). Between the trimmed V and J ends, which lost 5 bases and 3 bases, there was a span of 16 bases. The CDR3 is 15 amino acids. Germline V CDR1 and CDR2: MNHEY, SVGEGT. The DNA for the CDR3 is TGTGCCAGCAGTAGCCAGGGGAGGGAGGACACTGAAGCTTTCTTT. The encoded protein is CASSSQGREDTEAFF.

The chain links TRBV5-4 to TRBJ1-1, with D tentatively TRBD1 (5 bases). The germline CDR1 and CDR2 sequences are SGHNT and YYREEE (reference sequence). Trimming removed 3 bases at V and 7 bases at J, with 10 bases between. The CDR3 runs 12 residues. CDR3: CASSSAGDEAFF. The CDR3 DNA follows: TGTGCCAGCAGCTCAGCGGGGGATGAAGCTTTCTTT.

This clone turned up a few times. This rearrangement joins TRBV27 to TRBJ1-1; 8 bases fit TRBD1. The CDR3 runs 15 residues. The junction had 0 bases not matched to a gene; V was cut back by 0 bases and J by 0 bases. Germline V gene data show CDR1 as MNHEY and CDR2 as SMNVEV (reference sequence). In DNA, the CDR3 is TGTGCCAGCAGTTTATCGACAGGGGTGAACACTGAAGCTTTCTTT. The encoded protein is CASSLSTGVNTEAFF.

CDR3 amino acids: CASSLGRGQGGYGYTF. CDR3 nucleotides: TGTGCCAGCAGCTTAGGCAGGGGACAGGGGGGCTATGGCTACACCTTC. The chain has TRBV13 and TRBJ1-2; TRBD1 matches at 11 bases. Germline V gives CDR1 PRHDT, CDR2 FYEKMQ (reference sequence). With V trimmed by 0 bases and J by 4 bases, 4 bases remained unmatched. This CDR3 contains 16 residues.

The chain couples TRBV29-1 to TRBJ2-3; 9 bases map to TRBD2. CDR3 size: 14 residues. The germline gives CDR1 SQVTM, CDR2 ANQGSEA. V lost 2 bases and J lost 6; bases outside the gene matches: 6. CDR3 bases: TGCAGCGTTGAACGGGGTAGCGGGAGTGATACGCAGTATTTT. Translating it yields CSVERGSGSDTQYF.

The chain has TRBV7-9 and TRBJ1-4; no clear D. The ends were cut back, 3 bases at V and 3 bases at J, with 5 bases in the middle. CDR3 length equals 13 residues. Germline lookup yields CDR1 SEHNR and CDR2 FQNEAQ (reference sequence). CDR3 loop: CASSFQSNEKLFF. The CDR3 DNA reads as TGTGCCAGCAGCTTCCAGTCTAATGAAAAACTGTTTTTT.

This rearrangement joins TRBV6-2 or TRBV6-3 to TRBJ2-1; TRBD2 aligns across 9 bases. The ends lost 6 bases at V and 10 bases at J; junction bases unmatched: 19. This CDR3 has 17 amino acids. Germline V gene sequence: CDR1 MNHEY, CDR2 SVGEGT. CDR3 nucleotide sequence: TGTGCCAGCAGCCCCCCCACGATAGCGGGAGAATTAATCGAGCAGTTCTTC. Protein: CASSPPTIAGELIEQFF.

The chain combines TRBV3-1 (or the pseudogene TRBV3-2) with TRBJ1-1; D remains unclear. The V end lost 6 bases, the J end lost 3 bases, and 11 bases lay between the germline ends. The CDR3 length is 13 residues. Germline V gene sequence: CDR1 LGHDT, CDR2 YNNKEL (reference sequence). The CDR3 DNA reads TGTGCCAGCAGTCTGACCGCGGACACTGAAGCTTTCTTT. Amino acid sequence: CASSLTADTEAFF.

The V gene is TRBV25-1, the J gene TRBJ1-6; D unresolved. This CDR3 is built from 15 residues. V was cut by 6 bases and J by 10 bases, with 19 bases left in between. Germline CDR1 MGHDK, CDR2 SYGVNS. As DNA, the CDR3 is TGTGCCAGCAGCCTGACCGGGCGCGGGGAATCACCCCTCCACTTT. It encodes CASSLTGRGESPLHF.